The 7 T cell receptor beta chains given below trace back to one sample, sequenced in a study of shared clonotypes between healthy human individuals. The protocol was immunoSEQ multiplex PCR, while the TCRdb copy is restricted to in-frame clones and leaves out a portion. Among more than 2 million clones, just under 95% were seen once, and the ten largest hold 1.5% to 2%. CD45RO negativity and positive selection for CCR7 defined naive CD8 cells, a population that excluded terminally differentiated effector memory CD45RA+ cells. Sequencing was done on a sample of naive CD8+ T cells from PBMCs. The source is a man between 18 and 35 years old in good health. Some clones in this sample may be carry-over from other donors' samples.

This clone came up a few times. CDR3 protein: CASSEAQFGYQPQHF. CDR3 nucleotide sequence: TGTGCCAGCAGTGAAGCGCAATTCGGGTATCAGCCCCAGCATTTT. This chain links TRBV6-1 with TRBJ1-5, with unresolved D. V lost 0 bases and J 5 bases, leaving 11 bases between the germline ends. Germline CDR1 is MNHNS and CDR2 is SASEGT. The CDR3 has 15 residues.

With respect to this clone: At the DNA level, this CDR3 is encoded by other sequences in the same sample as well. The V call is TRBV2, the J call TRBJ1-5; D is unclear. Trimming took off 3 bases at V and 4 bases at J, with 4 bases between the two ends. CDR3 size: 12 residues. Germline V gene data show CDR1 as SNHLY and CDR2 as FYNNEI. CDR3 DNA sequence: TGTGCCAGCAGTGAGGGAAATCAGCCCCAGCATTTT. It translates to CASSEGNQPQHF.

The genes are TRBV11-2 and TRBJ1-1; no clear D gene. V was shortened by 0 bases and J by 3 bases, with 11 bases between the two germline ends. The CDR3 length is 15 residues. CDR1 and CDR2 (germline): SGHAT, FQNNGV. The CDR3 here is CASSLDRLAYTEAFF. The DNA of the CDR3 is TGTGCCAGCAGCTTAGATCGGCTAGCCTACACTGAAGCTTTCTTT.

The chain combines TRBV4-1 with TRBJ2-5; D could derive from TRBD1 or TRBD2 (5 bases each). The CDR3 runs 16 residues. The germline V and J ends were trimmed by 0 bases and 4 bases, with 15 bases remaining between them. Germline CDR1 reads MGHRA; CDR2 reads YSYEKL. The CDR3 is CASSQDGGRGRETQYF. As DNA, the CDR3 is TGCGCCAGCAGCCAAGATGGGGGAAGGGGCAGAGAGACCCAGTACTTC.

The chain is built from TRBV15 and TRBJ2-5; unclear D gene. Between the trimmed V and J ends, which lost 0 bases and 5 bases, there was a span of 16 bases. Germline V gives CDR1 LNHNV, CDR2 YYDKDF (reference sequence). The CDR3 consists of 16 residues. Written as DNA, the CDR3 is TGTGCCACCAGCAGAGATTGGGCCAGTCGGAAGGAGACCCAGTACTTC. As protein: CATSRDWASRKETQYF.

The chain has TRBV5-1 and TRBJ1-2; D may be TRBD1 (6 bases). Between the trimmed V and J ends, which lost 2 bases and 0 bases, there was a span of 14 bases. From germline, CDR1 is SGHRS and CDR2 YFSETQ. The CDR3 spans 16 residues. The chain's CDR3 is CASSFEGGGPNYGYTF. The CDR3 bases are TGCGCCAGCAGCTTTGAGGGCGGGGGCCCTAACTATGGCTACACCTTC.

The gene calls are TRBV28 and TRBJ2-1; no clear D. Trimming stripped 2 bases from V and 8 bases from J, with 10 bases between. The CDR3 covers 13 residues. From germline, CDR1 is MDHEN and CDR2 SYDVKM. CDR3 nucleotide sequence: TGTGCCAGCAGTTTAGTTCGTGCGGATGAGCAGTTCTTC. It yields the protein CASSLVRADEQFF.